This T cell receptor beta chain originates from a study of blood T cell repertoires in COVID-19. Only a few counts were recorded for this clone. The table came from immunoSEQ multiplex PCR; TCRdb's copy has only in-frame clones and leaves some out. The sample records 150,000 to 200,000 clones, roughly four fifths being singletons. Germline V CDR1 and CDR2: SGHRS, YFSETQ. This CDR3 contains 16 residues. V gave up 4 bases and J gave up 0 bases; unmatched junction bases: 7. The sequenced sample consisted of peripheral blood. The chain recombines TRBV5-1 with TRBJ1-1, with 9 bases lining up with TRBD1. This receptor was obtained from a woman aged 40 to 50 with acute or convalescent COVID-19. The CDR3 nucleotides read TGCGCCAGCAGCAAACGGACAGGGGCAGTGAACACTGAAGCTTTCTTT. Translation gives CASSKRTGAVNTEAFF.